Shown below are 14 T cell receptor beta chains from a single sample sequenced in a study of blood T cell repertoires in COVID-19. TCRdb's table, derived via immunoSEQ multiplex PCR, lists solely in-frame clones and lacks some. The sample yields more than 95,000 clones, about 80% seen once. Sequenced input: peripheral blood. These receptors originate from a man between 65 and 80 years old with acute or convalescent COVID-19.

This clone showed up just a few times. V and J are TRBV28 and TRBJ2-3; 7 bases agree with TRBD2. CDR1 and CDR2 (germline): MDHEN, SYDVKM. V shed 5 bases, J shed 2 bases, and the junction held 10 bases outside the gene matches. CDR3 size: 16 residues. The chain's CDR3 is CASSPRKREHTDTQYF. The CDR3 nucleotides read TGTGCCAGCAGTCCCAGGAAGCGGGAACACACAGATACGCAGTATTTT.

This rearrangement joins TRBV5-5 to TRBJ1-2; D gene unclear. This CDR3 has 14 residues. With 2 bases removed from V and 4 bases from J, the gap between germline ends came to 12 bases. Germline loops: CDR1 SGHKS, CDR2 YYEKEE (reference sequence). The CDR3 loop reads CASSFLTEGYGYTF. CDR3 sequence (DNA): TGTGCCAGCAGCTTTCTAACAGAGGGCTATGGCTACACCTTC.

The CDR3 region is CASSQPRGGFSYNSPLHF. CDR3 bases: TGTGCCAGCAGTCAACCGAGGGGGGGCTTCTCCTATAATTCACCCCTCCACTTT. This rearrangement joins TRBV6-6 to TRBJ1-6, with D maybe TRBD1 (6 bases). V lost 5 bases and J 0 bases, leaving 17 bases between the germline ends. CDR1 MNHNY and CDR2 SVGAGI come from the germline V gene (reference sequence). This CDR3 comprises 18 residues.

This clone was seen only once. The junction shows a germline mismatch at one end, possibly a read error. The V and J genes are TRBV14 and TRBJ1-6, with D unresolved. The V gene's germline CDR1 is SGHDN and CDR2 FVKESK. This CDR3 has 9 residues. The DNA of the CDR3 is TGTGCCAGCAGCTCCCAGGTCCTCTTT. Residues: CASSSQVLF.

V and J are TRBV12-3 or TRBV12-4 and TRBJ1-1; no definite D call. V was shortened by 6 bases and J by 1 base, with 9 bases between the two germline ends. The CDR3 consists of 13 residues. CDR3 DNA sequence: TGTGCCAGCAGCCCCACCGGGAACACTGAAGCTTTCTTT. The encoded protein is CASSPTGNTEAFF.

The chain uses TRBV19 and TRBJ2-1, with TRBD2 identical over 11 bases. This CDR3 spans 16 amino acids. After removal of 3 bases from V and 7 bases from J, the junction contained 8 bases not matched to a gene. CDR1 LNHDA and CDR2 SQIVND come from the germline V gene (reference sequence). The CDR3 protein is CASSMRDSGGGNEQFF. The CDR3, as DNA: TGTGCCAGTAGTATGCGGGATAGCGGGGGGGGTAATGAGCAGTTCTTC.

This clone was found once. The CDR3 nucleotides are TGTGCCAGCAGCCGCCGGGACACCTCGTACTTC. Translation gives CASSRRDTSYF. V and J are TRBV6-2 or TRBV6-3 and TRBJ2-7; weak D call: TRBD1 (6 bases). The CDR3 loop spans 11 amino acids. V lost 6 bases to trimming and J lost 12 bases, with 15 bases between them. Germline values: CDR1 MNHEY, CDR2 SVGEGT.

The J gene is TRBJ1-3, the V gene TRBV5-1; TRBD1 is a possible D gene (6 bases). The V and J ends lost 0 bases and 0 bases respectively, with 13 bases between them. The CDR3 is 17 amino acids. Germline values: CDR1 SGHRS, CDR2 YFSETQ. CDR3 region: CASSLAYDRSSGNTIYF. The CDR3 coding sequence is TGCGCCAGCAGCTTGGCCTATGACAGGAGCTCTGGAAACACCATATATTTT.

This chain connects TRBV30 to TRBJ2-7; D gene ambiguous. CDR1 GTSNPN and CDR2 SVGIG come from the germline V gene (reference sequence). The CDR3 totals 15 residues. Trimming pared 0 bases from V and 3 bases from J, leaving 15 bases between. DNA of the CDR3: TGTGCCTGGAGTGTCGGGTTGAGACTTAACTACGAGCAGTACTTC. This sequence encodes CAWSVGLRLNYEQYF.

The V gene is TRBV5-1, the J gene TRBJ1-2; 8 nucleotides match TRBD1. Germline CDR1 and CDR2: SGHRS and YFSETQ. This CDR3 is 15 amino acids long. Unmatched junction bases numbered 15, after V lost 7 bases and J lost 7 bases. The CDR3 loop is CASHGTGRELSGYTF. The CDR3 DNA follows: TGCGCCAGCCACGGGACAGGTCGCGAACTCTCTGGCTACACCTTC.

The genes are TRBV5-4 and TRBJ2-5; D possibly corresponds to TRBD2 (6 bases). This CDR3 comprises 15 residues. Germline CDR1 is SGHNT and CDR2 is YYREEE (reference sequence). Trimming pared 0 bases from V and 3 bases from J, leaving 12 bases between. The CDR3 sequence is CASSLVTGEEETQYF. The CDR3 DNA sequence: TGTGCCAGCAGCTTGGTGACGGGGGAGGAAGAGACCCAGTACTTC.

V gene TRBV6-2 or TRBV6-3 combines with J gene TRBJ1-1; D is undetermined. Germline V CDR1 and CDR2: MNHEY, SVGEGT. This CDR3 region has 12 residues. V gave up 6 bases and J gave up 9 bases, with 14 bases separating them. CDR3 nucleotide sequence: TGTGCCAGCAGCCAAGTGGGTAGCAAAGCTTTCTTT. This encodes CASSQVGSKAFF.

The chain uses TRBV5-1 and TRBJ2-3, with TRBD2 identical over 12 bases. Trimming removed 3 bases from V and 5 bases from J; junction bases left unmatched: 4. Germline CDR1 SGHRS, CDR2 YFSETQ. The length of the CDR3 is 15 residues. The CDR3 bases are TGCGCCAGCAGCTCCGGACTAGCGGGAATAGATACGCAGTATTTT. It yields the protein CASSSGLAGIDTQYF.

The chain links TRBV2 to TRBJ2-5; 7 positions agree with TRBD2. CDR1 SNHLY and CDR2 FYNNEI come from the germline V gene. The CDR3 runs to 15 residues. Trimming at V came to 4 bases and at J to 7 bases, leaving 12 bases not matched to a gene. Written as DNA, the CDR3 is TGTGCCAGCAGTGCCTTAGCGGGTCCCAAGACGACCCAGTACTTC. Translation gives CASSALAGPKTTQYF.